One sample yielded the 28 T cell receptor beta chains listed below, sequenced in a study of yellow fever vaccine responses in identical twins. TCRdb passed the RT-PCR reads through MiXCR, listing each CDR3 protein once. The sample includes about 4,600 distinct CDR3 sequences, 65% to 90% of them seen just once. The specimen was T cells from blood (PBMCs), unsorted or a sorted subset (not recorded which), collected before or after yellow fever vaccination (not recorded which). Receptors originate from a woman under 30 who received the yellow fever vaccine.

The chain has TRBV2 and TRBJ2-3; a possible D gene is TRBD1 (6 bases). Trimming shortened V by 4 bases and J by 0 bases, and 14 bases separated the two germline ends. The CDR3 length is 16 residues. Germline V gives CDR1 SNHLY, CDR2 FYNNEI. The CDR3, as DNA: TGTGCCAGCAGTGTGGCCCGGACAGTTAGCACAGATACGCAGTATTTT. Protein: CASSVARTVSTDTQYF. Full variable domain (missing parts from reference TRBV2 and TRBJ2-3): EPEVTQTPSHQVTQMGQEVILRCVPISNHLYFYWYRQILGQKVEFLVSFYNNEISEKSEIFDDQFSVERPDGSNFTLKIRSTKLEDSAMYFCASSVARTVSTDTQYFGPGTRLTVL.

The chain couples TRBV20-1 to TRBJ2-7; 7 bases agree with TRBD1. With 0 bases clipped from V and 2 bases from J, the junction kept 4 bases outside the gene matches. This CDR3 is 14 amino acids long. The germline gives CDR1 DFQATT, CDR2 SNEGSKA (reference sequence). CDR3: CSARDRQGPYEQYF. The CDR3 nucleotides are TGCAGTGCTAGAGATCGACAGGGACCCTACGAGCAGTACTTC.

This chain uses TRBV6-1 with TRBJ1-3, with D maybe TRBD1 (5 bases). The V end was cut by 6 bases, the J end by 9 bases, with 21 bases between. The CDR3 covers 15 residues. CDR1 and CDR2 from the germline V gene are MNHNS and SASEGT. The CDR3 DNA follows: TGTGCCAGCAGCGATGGGACGGCCCTTTTTGGCACCATATATTTT. This translates into CASSDGTALFGTIYF.

The chain carries TRBV20-1 and TRBJ2-4; the D is unclear. CDR3 size: 13 residues. Deletions cut 3 bases from V and 0 bases from J, with 6 bases between. CDR1 and CDR2 from the germline V gene are DFQATT and SNEGSKA (reference sequence). CDR3 sequence (DNA): TGCAGTGCTAGGAAGTTAGCCAAAAACATTCAGTACTTC. Protein product: CSARKLAKNIQYF.

This chain links TRBV11-1 with TRBJ2-7; 8 bases are a match to TRBD2. Trimming at V came to 4 bases and at J to 7 bases, leaving 12 bases not matched to a gene. This CDR3 is built from 15 residues. The V gene's germline CDR1 is SGHAT and CDR2 FQDESV (reference sequence). This CDR3 reads CASSSTRGGPREQYF. The CDR3 coding sequence is TGTGCCAGCAGCTCCACCCGGGGGGGGCCACGGGAGCAGTACTTC.

The chain uses TRBV5-2 and TRBJ1-6; the listed D gene, TRBD1, was not tested against the DNA. TRBV5-2 is designated a pseudogene. This CDR3 is built from 14 residues. CDR3 DNA sequence: TGTGCCAGCAACAGAGGGACAGTCAATTCACCCCTCCACTTT. The encoded protein is CASNRGTVNSPLHF.

V usage is TRBV28 and J usage is TRBJ1-1, with D maybe TRBD1 (6 bases). The germline CDR1 and CDR2 sequences are MDHEN and SYDVKM. Trimming pared 7 bases from V and 11 bases from J, leaving 17 bases between. The CDR3 loop spans 12 amino acids. The CDR3 spells CASMTGGPVAFF. DNA of the CDR3: TGTGCCAGCATGACGGGGGGCCCGGTGGCTTTCTTT.

The gene calls are TRBV29-1 and TRBJ2-7; D possibly matches TRBD1 or TRBD2 (5 bases each). The CDR3 length is 11 residues. Trimming removed 6 bases at V and 1 base at J, with 7 bases between. Germline values: CDR1 SQVTM, CDR2 ANQGSEA. CDR3 amino acids: CSVRESYEQYF. CDR3 in DNA: TGCAGCGTCAGGGAGTCCTACGAGCAGTACTTC.

This rearrangement joins TRBV29-1 to TRBJ1-2; TRBD1 matches at 8 bases. The CDR3 is 14 amino acids. From germline, CDR1 is SQVTM and CDR2 ANQGSEA. CDR3 DNA sequence: TGCCTCGTTGGAGTACAGGGGGGGACTGCTGGCTACACCTTC. This encodes CLVGVQGGTAGYTF.

The chain uses TRBV6-2 or TRBV6-3 and TRBJ1-6; 7 nucleotides match TRBD1. The CDR3 loop spans 17 amino acids. With 2 bases clipped from V and 0 bases from J, the junction kept 4 bases outside the gene matches. Germline lookup yields CDR1 MNHEY and CDR2 SVGEGT. The CDR3 protein is CASSYLTGTSYNSPLHF. Written as DNA, the CDR3 is TGTGCCAGCAGTTACCTGACAGGGACCTCCTATAATTCACCCCTCCACTTT.

The V call is TRBV29-1, the J call TRBJ2-1; no definite D call. Trimming took off 6 bases at V and 5 bases at J, with 8 bases between the two ends. The germline V gene encodes CDR1 SQVTM and CDR2 ANQGSEA. CDR3 length: 11 residues. The CDR3 DNA follows: TGCAGCGTCTCTCAGAACAATGAGCAGTTCTTC. Translation gives CSVSQNNEQFF.

This chain connects TRBV20-1 to TRBJ2-7; D is ambiguous. CDR3 size: 11 residues. Germline CDR1 DFQATT, CDR2 SNEGSKA (reference sequence). Trimming pared 3 bases from V and 3 bases from J, leaving 6 bases between. In DNA, the CDR3 is TGCAGTGCTAGGGACGACTACGAGCAGTACTTC. Translation: CSARDDYEQYF.

This chain connects TRBV7-6 to TRBJ2-1; no definite D call. From germline, CDR1 is SGHVS and CDR2 FNYEAQ. V was pared by 1 base and J by 7 bases, with 5 bases between. The CDR3 is made up of 12 amino acids. CDR3 DNA: TGTGCCAGCAGCTTAGTGGGAAATGAGCAGTTCTTC. Translating gives CASSLVGNEQFF.

The CDR3 sequence: CASSSLSRGGPRDEQFF. The CDR3 DNA follows: TGTGCCAGCAGTTCCCTCTCCCGGGGAGGGCCCCGAGATGAGCAGTTCTTC. This chain uses TRBV6-5 with TRBJ2-1; TRBD2 matches 7 bases. This CDR3 is 17 amino acids long. The V and J ends lost 4 bases and 8 bases, in that order; junction bases with no gene match: 17. Germline V lookup: CDR1 MNHEY, CDR2 SVGAGI.

The rearrangement joins TRBV10-1 to TRBJ1-5; a possible D gene is TRBD1 (6 bases). Germline V gene sequence: CDR1 WNHNN, CDR2 SYGVQD (reference sequence). Trimming shortened V by 5 bases and J by 0 bases, and 14 bases separated the two germline ends. This CDR3 has 16 residues. CDR3 loop: CASSYWGQYSNQPQHF. As DNA, the CDR3 is TGCGCCAGCAGTTATTGGGGACAATATAGCAATCAGCCCCAGCATTTT.

The chain is built from TRBV5-1 and TRBJ2-3; D is uncertain. The CDR3 length is 13 residues. The germline V gene has CDR1 SGHRS and CDR2 YFSETQ. Between the trimmed V and J ends, which lost 5 bases and 2 bases, there was a span of 9 bases. Here the CDR3 reads CASSSGFTDTQYF. The CDR3 DNA is TGCGCCAGCAGTTCCGGCTTCACAGATACGCAGTATTTT. The full variable domain, with the rest looked up from reference TRBV5-1 and TRBJ2-3, is KAGVTQTPRYLIKTRGQQVTLSCSPISGHRSVSWYQQTPGQGLQFLFEYFSETQRNKGNFPGRFSGRQFSNSRSEMNVSTLELGDSALYLCASSSGFTDTQYFGPGTRLTVL.

This clonotype turned up a few times. V usage is TRBV19 and J usage is TRBJ2-7; weak D call: TRBD2 (6 bases). V was trimmed by 5 bases and J by 4 bases, leaving 9 bases between them. This CDR3 region has 12 residues. Germline CDR1 is LNHDA and CDR2 is SQIVND (reference sequence). This CDR3 is CASSPGGYEQYF. The CDR3 nucleotides are TGTGCCAGTAGTCCCGGGGGTTACGAGCAGTACTTC. Full variable domain (outside the CDR3, taken from reference TRBV19 and TRBJ2-7): DGGITQSPKYLFRKEGQNVTLSCEQNLNHDAMYWYRQDPGQGLRLIYYSQIVNDFQKGDIAEGYSVSREKKESFPLTVTSAQKNPTAFYLCASSPGGYEQYFGPGTRLTVT.

This clonotype appeared once. V usage is TRBV7-3 and J usage is TRBJ2-7; D uncertain. The CDR3 totals 13 residues. V was clipped by 2 bases and J by 3 bases, with 8 bases between them. Germline V CDR1 and CDR2: SGHTA, FQGTGA. The CDR3 spells CASSLGLGYEQYF. The CDR3 DNA reads TGTGCCAGCAGCTTAGGGTTGGGCTACGAGCAGTACTTC.

This CDR3 is CASSLYPLSSYEQYF. CDR3 DNA: TGTGCCAGCAGCCTATACCCTCTCAGCTCCTACGAGCAGTACTTC. This chain uses TRBV27 with TRBJ2-7, with no clear D. CDR1 is MNHEY, CDR2 SMNVEV, per germline (reference sequence). V was pared by 6 bases and J by 0 bases, with 15 bases between. The CDR3 has 15 residues.

Only one count was recorded for this clonotype. The rearrangement uses TRBV2 and TRBJ2-5; the D is unclear. CDR1 SNHLY and CDR2 FYNNEI come from the germline V gene. V gave up 2 bases and J gave up 3 bases, with 4 bases separating them. The CDR3 totals 12 residues. DNA for the CDR3: TGTGCCAGCAGTGAATGGGAAGAGACCCAGTACTTC. Translation gives CASSEWEETQYF. Complete variable domain (other parts from reference TRBV2 and TRBJ2-5): EPEVTQTPSHQVTQMGQEVILRCVPISNHLYFYWYRQILGQKVEFLVSFYNNEISEKSEIFDDQFSVERPDGSNFTLKIRSTKLEDSAMYFCASSEWEETQYFGPGTRLLVL.

This clonotype was seen more than once but under ten times. As DNA, the CDR3 is TGCAGCGCTCTAGCTTGGGCGACAGATACGCAGTATTTT. Its translation: CSALAWATDTQYF. This chain joins TRBV29-1 and TRBJ2-3; D is possibly TRBD2 (5 bases). V shed 7 bases and J shed 3 bases, with 14 bases lying between them. Germline V gene sequence: CDR1 SQVTM, CDR2 ANQGSEA. The CDR3 extends over 13 amino acids.

The V gene is TRBV5-6, the J gene TRBJ1-1; D call uncertain. From germline, CDR1 is SGHDT and CDR2 YYEEEE. This CDR3 is built from 16 residues. V was trimmed by 3 bases and J by 0 bases, leaving 15 bases between them. CDR3 residues: CASSSVRRSMNTEAFF. The CDR3, as DNA: TGTGCCAGCAGCTCAGTCCGACGGAGCATGAACACTGAAGCTTTCTTT. Based on the CDR3 plus reference TRBV5-6 and TRBJ1-1, the full variable domain is DAGVTQSPTHLIKTRGQQVTLRCSPKSGHDTVSWYQQALGQGPQFIFQYYEEEERQRGNFPDRFSGHQFPNYSSELNVNALLLGDSALYLCASSSVRRSMNTEAFFGQGTRLTVV.

The chain employs TRBV4-2 and TRBJ2-3, with 7 positions matching TRBD2. CDR3 length equals 15 residues. The J segment lost 5 bases and the V segment lost 4 bases, leaving 9 bases of the junction unmatched. Germline assignment: CDR1 LGHNA and CDR2 YNFKEQ. CDR3 DNA: TGTGCCAGCAGCCGGTATAGCGCGGGAGAAGATACGCAGTATTTT. Translation: CASSRYSAGEDTQYF.

V is TRBV5-1 and J is TRBJ2-7; the D gene is possibly TRBD1 (6 bases). V was shortened by 5 bases and J by 4 bases, with 13 bases between the two germline ends. From germline, CDR1 is SGHRS and CDR2 YFSETQ. The CDR3 totals 13 residues. The CDR3 loop reads CASRRTEWYEQYF. CDR3 coding DNA: TGCGCCAGCAGGCGGACAGAATGGTACGAGCAGTACTTC.

This chain uses TRBV30 with TRBJ1-1, with a possible D match to TRBD1 (5 bases). The CDR3 totals 12 residues. From germline, CDR1 is GTSNPN and CDR2 SVGIG (reference sequence). This chain's CDR3 is CAANPDRHEAFF. The CDR3 DNA reads as TGTGCTGCTAATCCTGACAGACATGAAGCTTTCTTT. The variable domain in full, completed from reference TRBV30 and TRBJ1-1, reads SQTIHQWPATLVQPVGSPLSLECTVEGTSNPNLYWYRQAAGRGLQLLFYSVGIGQISSEVPQNLSASRPQDRQFILSSKKLLLSDSGFYLCAANPDRHEAFFGQGTRLTVV.

This clonotype has a handful of counts. An end of the junction differs from the germline gene, which may be a read error. The V gene is TRBV6-1, the J gene TRBJ1-1; D unresolved. Germline CDR1 MNHNS, CDR2 SASEGT. The CDR3 spans 8 residues. The CDR3 loop is CASIEAFF. The DNA of the CDR3 is TGTGCCAGCATTGAAGCTTTCTTT.

This rearrangement joins TRBV14 to TRBJ2-3, with D maybe TRBD2 (5 bases). This CDR3 contains 15 residues. Germline CDR1 reads SGHDN; CDR2 reads FVKESK. V lost 4 bases and J 1 base, leaving 12 bases between the germline ends. The CDR3, as DNA: TGTGCCAGCAGCCGCCCTCTCGGGGGCACAGATACGCAGTATTTT. It yields the protein CASSRPLGGTDTQYF.

The chain couples TRBV28 to TRBJ2-6; no clear D. The CDR3 length is 15 residues. V lost 2 bases and J lost 0, with 5 bases in between. Germline V lookup: CDR1 MDHEN, CDR2 SYDVKM. In nucleotides, the CDR3 is TGTGCCAGCAGTTTAAGACTCTCTGGGGCCAACGTCCTGACTTTC. Translating gives CASSLRLSGANVLTF.